This entry features one T cell receptor beta chain sequence. The data belong to a study of shared clonotypes between healthy human individuals. CDR3 size: 14 residues. This table comes from immunoSEQ multiplex PCR, and its TCRdb copy is limited to in-frame clones, with some not included. The data hold 450,000 to 500,000 clones, with 70% to 85% observed a single time. The clonotype was recovered from a woman aged 40-49 years in good health. Some clones in this sample may be carry-over from other donors' samples. The chain joins TRBV12-2 to TRBJ2-5; TRBD1 reflects the table's D call only, with no check against the DNA. TRBV12-2 is a pseudogene segment. The specimen sequenced was PBMCs. This CDR3 reads CASRIPDRSRAQYF. The CDR3 DNA follows: TGTGCAAGTCGAATACCAGACAGGTCGCGGGCCCAGTACTTC.